Each of the 29 T cell receptor beta chains below was sequenced from the same sample in a study of blood T cell repertoires in COVID-19. The assay was immunoSEQ multiplex PCR, and TCRdb's table has in-frame clones only and misses some. The sample records tens of thousands of clones, 90% being singletons. Input material: peripheral blood. These receptors originate from a woman of 80 years or more with acute or convalescent COVID-19.

The chain has TRBV4-2 and TRBJ2-5, with 11 bases lining up with TRBD1. This CDR3 has 18 residues. CDR1 and CDR2 (germline): LGHNA, YNFKEQ. V shed 4 bases, J shed 5 bases, and the junction held 15 bases outside the gene matches. As DNA, the CDR3 is TGTGCCAGCAGCCTGGGGGGGACAGGGGGTTCCGGGGAGGAGACCCAGTACTTC. This sequence encodes CASSLGGTGGSGEETQYF.

The V gene is TRBV11-2, the J gene TRBJ2-5; TRBD1 matches 8 bases. The CDR3 has 14 amino acids. Trimming removed 6 bases from V and 1 base from J; junction bases left unmatched: 4. Per the germline V gene, CDR1 is SGHAT and CDR2 is FQNNGV. CDR3 DNA: TGTGCCAGCAGTCAGGGGGCGAGCCAAGAGACCCAGTACTTC. It specifies CASSQGASQETQYF.

This clone came up once. J is TRBJ1-5 and V is TRBV2; D unresolved. Trimming took 4 bases from V and 3 from J, leaving 7 bases between them. CDR1 is SNHLY and CDR2 is FYNNEI in the germline V gene. The CDR3 runs 13 residues. The CDR3 reads CASSGQDNQPQHF. The CDR3 DNA sequence: TGTGCCAGCAGTGGTCAGGACAATCAGCCCCAGCATTTT. The variable domain in full, completed from reference TRBV2 and TRBJ1-5, reads EPEVTQTPSHQVTQMGQEVILRCVPISNHLYFYWYRQILGQKVEFLVSFYNNEISEKSEIFDDQFSVERPDGSNFTLKIRSTKLEDSAMYFCASSGQDNQPQHFGDGTRLSIL.

V gene TRBV12-5 combines with J gene TRBJ2-5; 9 bases agree with TRBD1. Germline CDR1 is LGHNT and CDR2 is FRNRAP. This CDR3 is built from 13 residues. V dropped 7 bases and J dropped 5; count of bases not matched to a gene: 5. The CDR3 is CASATGGGETQYF. DNA for the CDR3: TGTGCTAGTGCCACAGGGGGCGGGGAGACCCAGTACTTC.

This rearrangement joins TRBV7-8 to TRBJ2-7; 8 nucleotides align to TRBD1. The CDR3 is 15 residues long. Losses at the gene ends were 0 bases for V and 5 bases for J; bases not matched to a gene: 6. CDR1 and CDR2 from the germline V gene are SGHVS and FQNEAQ. This chain's CDR3 is CASSLAGTGKNEQYF. In DNA, the CDR3 is TGTGCCAGCAGCTTAGCTGGGACAGGAAAAAACGAGCAGTACTTC.

CDR3 nucleotides: TGCGCCAGCAGCTTTGACAGGGCCTCTGAAAAACTGTTTTTT. Translated: CASSFDRASEKLFF. This rearrangement joins TRBV4-1 to TRBJ1-4; 7 nucleotides match TRBD1. J lost 7 bases, V lost 5 bases, and 7 bases had no gene match. The CDR3 extends over 14 amino acids. The V gene's germline CDR1 is MGHRA and CDR2 YSYEKL.

V is TRBV6-5 and J is TRBJ2-3, with 12 bases matching TRBD2. With V trimmed by 5 bases and J by 0 bases, 0 bases remained unmatched. This CDR3 is 15 amino acids long. In germline, CDR1 is MNHEY, CDR2 SVGAGI. The CDR3 sequence is CASSLAGGSTDTQYF. CDR3 sequence (DNA): TGTGCCAGCAGTCTAGCGGGAGGGAGCACAGATACGCAGTATTTT.

The chain employs TRBV2 and TRBJ1-2; no firm D call. The CDR3 is 15 amino acids. The germline V and J ends were trimmed by 1 base and 1 base, with 10 bases remaining between them. The germline CDR1 and CDR2 sequences are SNHLY and FYNNEI. The CDR3 DNA is TGTGCCAGCAGTGAAGTAGGCAGGATTAACTATGGCTACACCTTC. Amino acid sequence: CASSEVGRINYGYTF. Full variable domain (missing parts from reference TRBV2 and TRBJ1-2): EPEVTQTPSHQVTQMGQEVILRCVPISNHLYFYWYRQILGQKVEFLVSFYNNEISEKSEIFDDQFSVERPDGSNFTLKIRSTKLEDSAMYFCASSEVGRINYGYTFGSGTRLTVV.

This chain joins TRBV18 and TRBJ2-5; D is possibly TRBD2 (6 bases). The CDR3 loop spans 14 amino acids. V shed 5 bases and J shed 2 bases, with 12 bases lying between them. Looked up from germline, CDR1 is KGHSH and CDR2 is LQKENI. CDR3 DNA sequence: TGTGCCAGCTCAACGCGACGGGGGCAAGAGACCCAGTACTTC. Its translation: CASSTRRGQETQYF.

The table lists this clone with a few counts. V and J are TRBV15 and TRBJ2-2; TRBD2 matches 14 bases. CDR1 and CDR2 (germline): LNHNV, YYDKDF (reference sequence). Trimming cost V 0 bases and J 7 bases; bases outside gene matches: 4. The CDR3 consists of 17 residues. The CDR3, as DNA: TGTGCCACCAGCAGAGAGGGACTAGCGGGAGTAAGCGGGGAGCTGTTTTTT. This encodes CATSREGLAGVSGELFF.

The CDR3 loop reads CASSPRTSGGYEQFF. The DNA of the CDR3 is TGTGCCAGCAGCCCACGGACTAGCGGGGGTTATGAGCAGTTCTTC. J is TRBJ2-1 and V is TRBV4-2, with TRBD2 identical over 13 bases. The CDR3 extends over 15 amino acids. CDR1 LGHNA and CDR2 YNFKEQ come from the germline V gene. J lost 8 bases, V lost 4 bases, and 5 bases had no gene match.

The gene calls are TRBV2 and TRBJ2-2; unclear D gene. The CDR3 has 16 residues. CDR1 and CDR2 (germline): SNHLY, FYNNEI. The ends were cut back, 6 bases at V and 0 bases at J, with 14 bases in the middle. As DNA, the CDR3 is TGTGCCAGCAGGGGCCTGGCAGGCTCGAACACCGGGGAGCTGTTTTTT. Protein sequence: CASRGLAGSNTGELFF.

The chain is built from TRBV5-1 and TRBJ2-1; TRBD2 matches at 12 bases. Looked up from germline, CDR1 is SGHRS and CDR2 is YFSETQ. V shed 1 base, J shed 2 bases, and the junction held 4 bases outside the gene matches. This CDR3 spans 17 amino acids. CDR3 bases: TGCGCCAGCAGCTTGAGTTCTAGCGGGGGGGCCTACAATGAGCAGTTCTTC. Translation gives CASSLSSSGGAYNEQFF.

The chain recombines TRBV18 with TRBJ1-2; 9 nucleotides agree with TRBD1. V lost 6 bases and J lost 8; bases outside the gene matches: 7. CDR3 size: 13 residues. Germline V CDR1 and CDR2: KGHSH, LQKENI. Here the CDR3 reads CASSRTGGFGYTF. The CDR3 nucleotides read TGTGCCAGCTCGCGCACAGGGGGCTTCGGCTACACCTTC.

The V call is TRBV29-1, the J call TRBJ2-1, with D unresolved. The CDR3 is 13 amino acids. Per the germline V gene, CDR1 is SQVTM and CDR2 is ANQGSEA. V lost 3 bases, J lost 0 bases, and 6 bases lay in between. CDR3 in amino acids: CSVDRSSYNEQFF. For the CDR3, the DNA is TGCAGCGTTGATCGGAGCTCCTACAATGAGCAGTTCTTC.

This chain links TRBV4-3 with TRBJ2-3; 9 bases match TRBD2. The J segment lost 0 bases and the V segment lost 0 bases, leaving 10 bases of the junction unmatched. CDR1 is LGHNA and CDR2 is YSLEER in the germline V gene. CDR3 length: 19 amino acids. The CDR3 region has the DNA TGCGCCAGCAGCCAAGATCCTGGCGGGGGGGCCCGGAGCACAGATACGCAGTATTTT. Translating it yields CASSQDPGGGARSTDTQYF.

The chain carries TRBV20-1 and TRBJ1-2; D gene ambiguous. This CDR3 has 10 amino acids. Per the germline V gene, CDR1 is DFQATT and CDR2 is SNEGSKA (reference sequence). Trimming took 4 bases from V and 10 from J, leaving 10 bases between them. The chain's CDR3 is CSAIGQAYTF. DNA for the CDR3: TGCAGTGCTATTGGGCAGGCCTACACCTTC.

The chain employs TRBV3-1 (or the pseudogene TRBV3-2) and TRBJ2-5, with 14 bases matching TRBD2. Germline CDR1 is LGHDT and CDR2 is YNNKEL (reference sequence). V shed 4 bases, J shed 5 bases, and the junction held 6 bases outside the gene matches. The CDR3 has 16 amino acids. This chain's CDR3 is CASSLGLAGAGETQYF. CDR3 DNA: TGTGCCAGCAGCCTGGGACTAGCGGGGGCCGGGGAGACCCAGTACTTC.

The CDR3 protein is CATSKRDRAGNTIYF. CDR3 sequence (DNA): TGTGCCACCAGCAAAAGAGACAGGGCAGGAAACACCATATATTTT. The chain employs TRBV15 and TRBJ1-3, with TRBD1 matching over 7 bases. The CDR3 totals 15 residues. Germline loops: CDR1 LNHNV, CDR2 YYDKDF (reference sequence). V was clipped by 4 bases and J by 4 bases; unmatched bases: 7.

The V call is TRBV19, the J call TRBJ2-2; D may be TRBD2 (5 bases). Germline CDR1 is LNHDA and CDR2 is SQIVND (reference sequence). V shed 3 bases and J shed 5 bases, with 19 bases lying between them. The CDR3 covers 17 residues. Here the CDR3 reads CASSIMGVAGRTGELFF. The DNA for the CDR3 is TGTGCCAGTAGTATTATGGGAGTGGCTGGAAGGACCGGGGAGCTGTTTTTT. Full variable domain (remainder filled in from reference TRBV19 and TRBJ2-2): DGGITQSPKYLFRKEGQNVTLSCEQNLNHDAMYWYRQDPGQGLRLIYYSQIVNDFQKGDIAEGYSVSREKKESFPLTVTSAQKNPTAFYLCASSIMGVAGRTGELFFGEGSRLTVL.

The table lists this clone with a count of one. V is TRBV5-4 and J is TRBJ2-3; TRBD2 aligns across 14 bases. The junction had 3 bases not matched to a gene; V was cut back by 0 bases and J by 0 bases. The CDR3 covers 18 residues. CDR1 SGHNT and CDR2 YYREEE come from the germline V gene (reference sequence). The CDR3 nucleotides read TGTGCCAGCAGCTTGGGGGGACTAGCGGGAGTGAGCACAGATACGCAGTATTTT. This gives the protein CASSLGGLAGVSTDTQYF.

The chain has TRBV7-2 and TRBJ2-2; perhaps TRBD2 as D (7 bases). Deletions cut 3 bases from V and 5 bases from J, with 13 bases between. The CDR3 is 15 amino acids. Germline V gives CDR1 SGHTA, CDR2 FQGNSA. The CDR3 nucleotides read TGTGCCAGCAGCTTTCAGGGGAGGGAAACCGGGGAGCTGTTTTTT. It yields the protein CASSFQGRETGELFF. Filled out from reference TRBV7-2 and TRBJ2-2, the complete variable domain reads GAGVSQSPSNKVTEKGKDVELRCDPISGHTALYWYRQSLGQGLEFLIYFQGNSAPDKSGLPSDRFSAERTGGSVSTLTIQRTQQEDSAVYLCASSFQGRETGELFFGEGSRLTVL.

The gene calls are TRBV6-4 and TRBJ2-4; maybe TRBD1 (5 bases). The germline CDR1 and CDR2 sequences are MRHNA and SNTAGT. CDR3 length: 18 amino acids. V lost 7 bases and J lost 0, with 22 bases in between. The CDR3, as DNA: TGTGCCAGCACCCGTCCAAAAAGTAAGGGGATAGCCAAAAACATTCAGTACTTC. It encodes CASTRPKSKGIAKNIQYF.

This sequence joins TRBV19 and TRBJ1-1; D is undetermined. The CDR3 is 13 amino acids. Trimming pared 2 bases from V and 1 base from J, leaving 5 bases between. Germline V CDR1 and CDR2: LNHDA, SQIVND (reference sequence). Here the CDR3 DNA reads TGTGCCAGTAGTATACGTCCGAACACTGAAGCTTTCTTT. This sequence encodes CASSIRPNTEAFF.

The chain is built from TRBV28 and TRBJ2-6; D might be TRBD2 (6 bases). V shed 3 bases and J shed 0 bases, with 12 bases lying between them. The CDR3 totals 17 residues. CDR1 is MDHEN, CDR2 SYDVKM, per germline. CDR3 in DNA: TGTGCCAGCAGTTTGGTTTACGGGAGCTCTGGGGCCAACGTCCTGACTTTC. Protein: CASSLVYGSSGANVLTF.

This chain links TRBV19 with TRBJ1-2; TRBD1 matches at 8 bases. Germline loops: CDR1 LNHDA, CDR2 SQIVND (reference sequence). V was clipped by 3 bases and J by 4 bases; unmatched bases: 28. The CDR3 extends over 22 amino acids. CDR3 amino acids: CASSMDWRTGFSRRFGGYGYTF. CDR3 DNA sequence: TGTGCCAGTAGTATGGATTGGCGGACAGGGTTTAGCCGGAGGTTTGGCGGCTATGGCTACACCTTC.

This chain links TRBV21-1 with TRBJ1-1; TRBD1 is the table's D call and was not checked against the DNA. TRBV21-1 is tagged as a pseudogene. The CDR3 loop spans 18 amino acids. This CDR3 reads CASSKGTGTCGVETEAFF. The CDR3 region has the DNA TGTGCCAGCAGCAAGGGGACAGGGACTTGTGGGGTGGAAACTGAAGCTTTCTTT.

This sequence joins TRBV7-6 and TRBJ1-5, with D hard to call. The germline V gene has CDR1 SGHVS and CDR2 FNYEAQ. The CDR3 has 17 residues. Trimming removed 5 bases from V and 0 bases from J, with 17 bases in between. The CDR3 loop is CASSVTPPGLSNQPQHF. CDR3 DNA sequence: TGTGCCAGCAGCGTCACTCCTCCGGGTCTTAGCAATCAGCCCCAGCATTTT. Complete variable domain (other parts from reference TRBV7-6 and TRBJ1-5): GAGVSQSPRYKVTKRGQDVALRCDPISGHVSLYWYRQALGQGPEFLTYFNYEAQQDKSGLPNDRFSAERPEGSISTLTIQRTEQRDSAMYRCASSVTPPGLSNQPQHFGDGTRLSIL.

The chain employs TRBV2 and TRBJ2-5; the D is unclear. Trimming removed 3 bases from V and 5 bases from J, with 13 bases in between. Germline V CDR1 and CDR2: SNHLY, FYNNEI. The CDR3 spans 14 residues. CDR3 nucleotides: TGTGCCAGCAGTGACACAAGAATCAGGGAGACCCAGTACTTC. Translation: CASSDTRIRETQYF.